This TCR beta chain was sequenced for a study of T cells after yellow fever vaccination. This clonotype turned up a few times. TCRdb processed the 5' RACE reads anew with MiXCR; each CDR3 protein has one entry. The sample has under 550,000 distinct CDR3 sequences, 20% to 25% seen once; the top ten hold around 16%. Germline V gene data show CDR1 as MNHEY and CDR2 as SVGEGT. This CDR3 comprises 13 residues. V trimming: 6 bases; J trimming: 5 bases; junction bases outside the gene matches: 3. The V and J genes are TRBV6-2 or TRBV6-3 and TRBJ2-3; 9 nucleotides agree with TRBD1. This clonotype was obtained from a man younger than 35 who received the YFV17D yellow fever vaccine. This specimen was PBMCs, taken approximately 22 days after the first yellow fever vaccination. For the CDR3, the DNA is TGTGCCAGCAGGGGGACAGGGAAAGATACGCAGTATTTT. Translation: CASRGTGKDTQYF.